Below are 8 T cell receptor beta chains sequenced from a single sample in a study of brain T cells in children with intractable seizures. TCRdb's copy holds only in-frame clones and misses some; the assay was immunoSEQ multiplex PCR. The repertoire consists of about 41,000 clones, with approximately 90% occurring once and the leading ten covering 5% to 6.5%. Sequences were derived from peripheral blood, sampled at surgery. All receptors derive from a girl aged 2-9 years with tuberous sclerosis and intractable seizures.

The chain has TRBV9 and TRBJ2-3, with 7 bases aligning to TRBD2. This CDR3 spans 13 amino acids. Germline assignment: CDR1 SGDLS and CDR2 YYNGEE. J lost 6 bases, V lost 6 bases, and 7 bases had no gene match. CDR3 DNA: TGTGCCAGCACCCGACGGGAGGCGGATACGCAGTATTTT. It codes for CASTRREADTQYF.

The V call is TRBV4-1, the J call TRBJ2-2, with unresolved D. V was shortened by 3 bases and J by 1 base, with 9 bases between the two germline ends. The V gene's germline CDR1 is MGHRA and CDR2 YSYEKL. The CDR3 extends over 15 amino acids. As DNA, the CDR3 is TGCGCCAGCAGCCAGTTTTCAGTGAACACCGGGGAGCTGTTTTTT. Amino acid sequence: CASSQFSVNTGELFF.

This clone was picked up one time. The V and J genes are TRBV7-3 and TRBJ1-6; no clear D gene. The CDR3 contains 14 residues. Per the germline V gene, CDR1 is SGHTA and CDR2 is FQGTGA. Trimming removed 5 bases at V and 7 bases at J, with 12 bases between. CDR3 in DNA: TGTGCCAGCAGCCCCGGGAGGGTCAATTCACCCCTCCACTTT. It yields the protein CASSPGRVNSPLHF.

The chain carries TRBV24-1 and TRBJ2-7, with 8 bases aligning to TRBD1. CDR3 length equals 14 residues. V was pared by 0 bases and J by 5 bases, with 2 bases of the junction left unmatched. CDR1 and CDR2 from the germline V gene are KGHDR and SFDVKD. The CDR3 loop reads CATSDLETGDEQYF. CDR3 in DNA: TGTGCCACCAGTGATTTGGAGACAGGGGACGAGCAGTACTTC.

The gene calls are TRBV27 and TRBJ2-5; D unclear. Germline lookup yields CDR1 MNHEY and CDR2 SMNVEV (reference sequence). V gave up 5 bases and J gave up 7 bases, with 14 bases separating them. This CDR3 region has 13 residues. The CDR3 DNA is TGTGCCAGCAGTCTAATCCCCATTCGGACCCAGTACTTC. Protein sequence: CASSLIPIRTQYF.

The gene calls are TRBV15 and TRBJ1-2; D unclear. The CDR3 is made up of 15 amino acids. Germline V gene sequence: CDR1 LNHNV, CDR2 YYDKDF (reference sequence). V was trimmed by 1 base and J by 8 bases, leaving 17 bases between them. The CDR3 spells CATSRGARTDFGYTF. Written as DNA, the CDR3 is TGTGCCACCAGCAGAGGGGCGCGGACCGATTTCGGCTACACCTTC.

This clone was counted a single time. The CDR3 DNA is TGTGCCAGTAGGTATAGAGCCGGGACTGAAGCTTTCTTT. Protein product: CASRYRAGTEAFF. The chain links TRBV19 to TRBJ1-1; D not certain. Trimming took off 6 bases at V and 5 bases at J, with 13 bases between the two ends. The CDR3 is 13 amino acids. Germline V lookup: CDR1 LNHDA, CDR2 SQIVND (reference sequence).

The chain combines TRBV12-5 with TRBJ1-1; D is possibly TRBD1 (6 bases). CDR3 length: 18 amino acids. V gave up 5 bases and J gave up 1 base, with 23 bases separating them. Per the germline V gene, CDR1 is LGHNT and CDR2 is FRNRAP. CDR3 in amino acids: CASGLLLFGQWENTEAFF. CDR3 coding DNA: TGTGCTAGTGGTCTTCTCTTATTCGGACAGTGGGAGAACACTGAAGCTTTCTTT. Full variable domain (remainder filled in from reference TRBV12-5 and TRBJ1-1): DARVTQTPRHKVTEMGQEVTMRCQPILGHNTVFWYRQTMMQGLELLAYFRNRAPLDDSGMPKDRFSAEMPDATLATLKIQPSEPRDSAVYFCASGLLLFGQWENTEAFFGQGTRLTVV.